The 21 T cell receptor beta chains presented below share a single source sample, sequenced in a study of blood T cell repertoires in COVID-19. Repertoires were generated with immunoSEQ multiplex PCR, while TCRdb's copy carries only in-frame clones and drops some. Of 180,000 or so clones listed, around four fifths are singletons. The sequencing input was peripheral blood. These receptors were obtained from a woman of 80 years or more with active or convalescent COVID-19.

This clone was seen only once. V and J are TRBV29-1 and TRBJ1-1; D uncertain. The CDR3 consists of 12 residues. CDR1 is SQVTM, CDR2 ANQGSEA, per germline. V was cut by 4 bases and J by 5 bases, with 11 bases left in between. This chain's CDR3 is CSVGGMETEAFF. CDR3 bases: TGCAGCGTTGGCGGAATGGAGACTGAAGCTTTCTTT.

The V and J genes are TRBV9 and TRBJ2-1; 13 bases are a match to TRBD2. Looked up from germline, CDR1 is SGDLS and CDR2 is YYNGEE. With V trimmed by 4 bases and J by 7 bases, 8 bases remained unmatched. The CDR3 runs to 16 residues. The CDR3 protein is CASSTRGTSGVNEQFF. The DNA for the CDR3 is TGTGCCAGCAGCACACGAGGGACTAGCGGGGTAAATGAGCAGTTCTTC.

The V and J genes are TRBV28 and TRBJ1-5; no clear D. The CDR3 loop spans 12 amino acids. Germline V CDR1 and CDR2: MDHEN, SYDVKM. The germline V and J ends were trimmed by 6 bases and 6 bases, with 9 bases remaining between them. DNA for the CDR3: TGTGCCAGCAGCTCTAGCGCTCAGCCCCAGCATTTT. It yields the protein CASSSSAQPQHF.

The chain has TRBV5-4 and TRBJ2-3; 7 bases map to TRBD1. In germline, CDR1 is SGHNT, CDR2 YYREEE (reference sequence). The V gene end was trimmed by 7 bases and the J gene end by 8 bases; junction bases not matched to a gene: 10. The CDR3 is made up of 13 amino acids. The CDR3 coding sequence is TGTGCCAGCGAATCTGAGGGGGCGGTTACGCAGTATTTT. It specifies CASESEGAVTQYF.

This clone was seen only a few times. The chain recombines TRBV7-9 with TRBJ2-3, with D perhaps matching TRBD1 (6 bases). The CDR3 totals 14 residues. Trimming cost V 1 base and J 3 bases, with 8 bases left between them. Germline assignment: CDR1 SEHNR and CDR2 FQNEAQ (reference sequence). The CDR3 loop is CASSLEGETDTQYF. The CDR3 region has the DNA TGTGCCAGCAGCTTAGAGGGGGAGACAGATACGCAGTATTTT.

The chain joins TRBV18 to TRBJ1-2, with D maybe TRBD1 (6 bases). V lost 1 base, J lost 2 bases, and 14 bases lay in between. Germline loops: CDR1 KGHSH, CDR2 LQKENI. CDR3 length: 16 residues. CDR3 region: CASSPLDQGRNYGYTF. The CDR3 nucleotides read TGTGCCAGCTCACCACTTGATCAGGGGCGCAACTATGGCTACACCTTC.

This sequence joins TRBV6-1 and TRBJ2-7; 10 bases agree with TRBD1. CDR3 size: 14 residues. The V segment lost 2 bases and the J segment 4 bases; nucleotides outside the gene matches: 2. Germline CDR1 is MNHNS and CDR2 is SASEGT. CDR3: CASSEWDRGYEQYF. DNA for the CDR3: TGTGCCAGCAGTGAATGGGACAGGGGATACGAGCAGTACTTC.

This clone came up many times. The gene calls are TRBV7-9 and TRBJ2-7, with D maybe TRBD1 (5 bases). V lost 4 bases, J lost 2 bases, and 9 bases lay in between. Germline loops: CDR1 SEHNR, CDR2 FQNEAQ (reference sequence). CDR3 size: 13 residues. CDR3 protein: CASSSTATYEQYF. Written as DNA, the CDR3 is TGTGCCAGCAGCTCGACAGCCACCTACGAGCAGTACTTC.

This clone came up once. The rearrangement joins TRBV30 to TRBJ1-2; TRBD1 matches 9 bases. There are 16 residues in the CDR3. Trimming removed 3 bases from V and 0 bases from J; junction bases left unmatched: 8. Per the germline V gene, CDR1 is GTSNPN and CDR2 is SVGIG (reference sequence). As DNA, the CDR3 is TGTGCCTGGAGCCAAACGGGACAGGGTGCTAACTATGGCTACACCTTC. It codes for CAWSQTGQGANYGYTF.

Only one count was recorded for this clone. The chain couples TRBV14 to TRBJ2-1, with a possible D match to TRBD2 (5 bases). The CDR3 runs 13 residues. V was shortened by 0 bases and J by 9 bases, with 9 bases between the two germline ends. CDR1 and CDR2 from the germline V gene are SGHDN and FVKESK. In DNA, the CDR3 is TGTGCCAGCAGCCAAGATAATCGGGGTGAGCAGTTCTTC. As protein: CASSQDNRGEQFF.

The rearrangement joins TRBV19 to TRBJ1-5; D not certain. Germline V lookup: CDR1 LNHDA, CDR2 SQIVND (reference sequence). Trimming stripped 8 bases from V and 0 bases from J, with 20 bases between. CDR3 length: 17 amino acids. The CDR3 spells CASEPGSGGYSNQPQHF. The DNA for the CDR3 is TGTGCCAGTGAGCCGGGATCCGGAGGGTATAGCAATCAGCCCCAGCATTTT.

The CDR3 loop reads CASNGQGNTGELFF. The CDR3 DNA reads TGTGCCAGCAATGGACAGGGGAACACCGGGGAGCTGTTTTTT. The chain links TRBV28 to TRBJ2-2; 8 positions agree with TRBD1. V shed 7 bases, J shed 1 base, and the junction held 2 bases outside the gene matches. This CDR3 is built from 14 residues. Germline V gives CDR1 MDHEN, CDR2 SYDVKM.

The V call is TRBV9, the J call TRBJ1-2; D is perhaps TRBD1 (5 bases). Trimming removed 0 bases from V and 6 bases from J, with 15 bases in between. The CDR3 loop spans 15 amino acids. The germline gives CDR1 SGDLS, CDR2 YYNGEE. This CDR3 is CASSVATGTANGYTF. Written as DNA, the CDR3 is TGTGCCAGCAGCGTAGCTACAGGAACAGCAAATGGCTACACCTTC.

V gene TRBV19 combines with J gene TRBJ2-3, with D hard to call. Germline V CDR1 and CDR2: LNHDA, SQIVND (reference sequence). V was cut by 3 bases and J by 14 bases, with 12 bases left in between. The CDR3 has 11 amino acids. In DNA form, the CDR3 reads TGTGCCAGTAGTATGAACCTACTCCGGTATTTT. Its translation is CASSMNLLRYF.

This rearrangement joins TRBV2 to TRBJ1-6, with D uncertain. Looked up from germline, CDR1 is SNHLY and CDR2 is FYNNEI. V lost 4 bases to trimming and J lost 0 bases, with 10 bases between them. This CDR3 has 16 residues. The CDR3: CASSGTGSSYNSPLHF. In nucleotides, the CDR3 is TGTGCCAGCAGTGGGACGGGGAGCTCCTATAATTCACCCCTCCACTTT.

The chain uses TRBV19 and TRBJ2-3, with D possibly TRBD1 on 6 matching bases. The ends were cut back, 10 bases at V and 0 bases at J, with 14 bases in the middle. This CDR3 spans 14 amino acids. The germline gives CDR1 LNHDA, CDR2 SQIVND (reference sequence). The CDR3 DNA is TGTGCCACCGGCCAAACAGGGAGCACAGATACGCAGTATTTT. Protein: CATGQTGSTDTQYF.

The J gene is TRBJ1-1, the V gene TRBV18; D is perhaps TRBD1 (6 bases). V lost 6 bases to trimming and J lost 8 bases, with 16 bases between them. CDR3 length: 13 amino acids. Germline V lookup: CDR1 KGHSH, CDR2 LQKENI. CDR3 DNA sequence: TGTGCCAGCTCTCTGAGCGCCGGGACAGAAGCTTTCTTT. This encodes CASSLSAGTEAFF.

This clone turned up a few times. This chain uses TRBV4-1 with TRBJ1-5, with TRBD1 identical over 8 bases. V lost 4 bases to trimming and J lost 0 bases; unmatched junction nucleotides: 5. CDR1 and CDR2 from the germline V gene are MGHRA and YSYEKL. This CDR3 is 16 amino acids long. CDR3 residues: CASSLRTGYSNQPQHF. In DNA form, the CDR3 reads TGCGCCAGCAGCCTCCGGACAGGGTATAGCAATCAGCCCCAGCATTTT.

The chain links TRBV9 to TRBJ2-1, with D possibly being TRBD2 (6 bases). Germline CDR1 reads SGDLS; CDR2 reads YYNGEE. Trimming stripped 3 bases from V and 4 bases from J, with 17 bases between. CDR3 length equals 16 residues. DNA of the CDR3: TGTGCCAGCAGCGCCCGGGGGTGGGGTGAATACAATGAGCAGTTCTTC. Translated, it gives CASSARGWGEYNEQFF.

This clone appeared once. The genes are TRBV6-6 and TRBJ1-6; 7 nucleotides match TRBD1. The CDR3 is 14 residues long. The junction had 5 bases not matched to a gene; V was cut back by 6 bases and J by 6 bases. Germline V gives CDR1 MNHNY, CDR2 SVGAGI (reference sequence). CDR3 sequence: CASSRDSSNSPLHF. CDR3 nucleotides: TGTGCCAGCAGCCGGGACAGTTCTAATTCACCCCTCCACTTT.

Only a few counts were recorded for this clone. The gene calls are TRBV24-1 and TRBJ1-5; 11 positions agree with TRBD1. In germline, CDR1 is KGHDR, CDR2 SFDVKD. The CDR3 totals 16 residues. The J segment lost 5 bases and the V segment lost 5 bases, leaving 7 bases of the junction unmatched. As DNA, the CDR3 is TGTGCCACCAGTGCCCTAGGGACAGGGGGGGATCAGCCCCAGCATTTT. Protein product: CATSALGTGGDQPQHF.